Below are 16 T cell receptor beta chains sequenced from a single sample in a study of OX40 agonist ivuxolimab in advanced cancers. The method was immunoSEQ multiplex PCR; TCRdb's version includes in-frame clones alone and lacks a portion of them. The sample shows tens of thousands of clones, roughly 88% of them seen only once. The starting material was CD4+ or CD8+ T cells sorted from blood, obtained in a trial of the OX40 agonist ivuxolimab. The receptors shown here come from an adult with an advanced solid tumor such as melanoma, head and neck, liver or kidney cancer.

This clone showed up just a few times. The CDR3, as DNA: TGCGCCAGCAGCCGCAACCCCCGGGATACGCAGTATTTT. Translating gives CASSRNPRDTQYF. This chain links TRBV4-3 with TRBJ2-3; D uncertain. Trimming shortened V by 4 bases and J by 6 bases, and 11 bases separated the two germline ends. CDR1 and CDR2 (germline): LGHNA, YSLEER. The length of the CDR3 is 13 residues.

The V call is TRBV7-8, the J call TRBJ2-2; tentative D call: TRBD1 (6 bases). The germline CDR1 and CDR2 sequences are SGHVS and FQNEAQ. This CDR3 contains 14 residues. V lost 6 bases and J 6 bases, leaving 14 bases between the germline ends. CDR3: CASRRTGISGELFF. The CDR3 DNA sequence: TGTGCCAGCAGACGTACAGGGATTTCCGGGGAGCTGTTTTTT. Combining the CDR3 with reference TRBV7-8 and TRBJ2-2 gives the whole variable domain GAGVSQSPRYKVAKRGQDVALRCDPISGHVSLFWYQQALGQGPEFLTYFQNEAQLDKSGLPSDRFFAERPEGSVSTLKIQRTQQEDSAVYLCASRRTGISGELFFGEGSRLTVL.

The gene calls are TRBV4-3 and TRBJ2-2; 8 positions agree with TRBD1. Unmatched junction bases numbered 8, after V lost 2 bases and J lost 3 bases. CDR3 length: 17 residues. Germline CDR1 and CDR2: LGHNA and YSLEER. Written as DNA, the CDR3 is TGCGCCAGCAGCCAAAACGGTGGCAGGGGGCACACCGGGGAGCTGTTTTTT. Translated, it gives CASSQNGGRGHTGELFF.

This clone is a singleton in its sample. V and J are TRBV21-1 and TRBJ2-5; the table's D call of TRBD1 was not tested on the DNA. TRBV21-1 is classified as a pseudogene. The CDR3 is 17 amino acids. The CDR3 reads CASSKVSGTGDQETQYF. The CDR3, as DNA: TGTGCCAGCAGCAAGGTGTCCGGGACAGGGGACCAAGAGACCCAGTACTTC.

This chain uses TRBV9 with TRBJ1-1; no definite D call. The CDR3 consists of 11 residues. The germline V gene encodes CDR1 SGDLS and CDR2 YYNGEE. The V end was cut by 5 bases, the J end by 1 base, with 3 bases between. The CDR3: CASSSNTEAFF. Here the CDR3 DNA reads TGTGCCAGCAGTTCGAACACTGAAGCTTTCTTT.

The CDR3 loop is CASSADSPGQGQFF. For the CDR3, the DNA is TGTGCCAGCAGCGCAGACTCCCCGGGACAGGGGCAGTTCTTC. V and J are TRBV7-2 and TRBJ2-1; 9 bases line up with TRBD1. Germline loops: CDR1 SGHTA, CDR2 FQGNSA. V lost 5 bases and J lost 12; bases outside the gene matches: 11. This CDR3 comprises 14 residues.

The V call is TRBV27, the J call TRBJ1-4; no reliable D call. The CDR3 totals 14 residues. The V end lost 4 bases, the J end lost 7 bases, and 13 bases lay between the germline ends. CDR1 is MNHEY and CDR2 is SMNVEV in the germline V gene (reference sequence). CDR3 sequence (DNA): TGTGCCAGCAGTTCCCCGGGGTTGGGTGAAAAACTGTTTTTT. This codes for CASSSPGLGEKLFF.

In its sample, this clone was seen once. The V and J genes are TRBV6-5 and TRBJ1-3; tentatively, D is TRBD1 (5 bases). The germline gives CDR1 MNHEY, CDR2 SVGAGI. Trimming left V 0 bases short and J 6 bases short, with 15 bases between. CDR3 length equals 16 residues. CDR3: CASSYSIQAGQNTIYF. The DNA of the CDR3 is TGTGCCAGCAGTTACTCGATACAGGCGGGTCAAAACACCATATATTTT.

This sequence joins TRBV11-1 and TRBJ1-1, with D unclear. Trimming took off 3 bases at V and 0 bases at J, with 8 bases between the two ends. CDR3 length: 14 residues. Germline V CDR1 and CDR2: SGHAT, FQDESV (reference sequence). This chain's CDR3 is CASSFTQVNTEAFF. The CDR3 DNA sequence: TGTGCCAGCAGCTTTACACAAGTGAACACTGAAGCTTTCTTT.

The chain uses TRBV6-6 and TRBJ1-5; a weak D match, TRBD1 (6 bases). CDR3 size: 15 residues. Trimming left V 2 bases short and J 6 bases short, with 14 bases between. CDR1 and CDR2 (germline): MNHNY, SVGAGI (reference sequence). CDR3 protein: CASSYGRGKIQPQHF. The CDR3 DNA reads TGTGCCAGCAGTTACGGTAGGGGGAAGATTCAGCCCCAGCATTTT.

The chain uses TRBV5-1 and TRBJ1-4; 7 bases fit TRBD1. The CDR3 consists of 14 residues. From germline, CDR1 is SGHRS and CDR2 YFSETQ. Losses at the gene ends were 4 bases for V and 7 bases for J; bases not matched to a gene: 7. The CDR3 loop reads CASSPGTALEKLFF. The CDR3 DNA reads TGCGCCAGCAGCCCCGGGACAGCCCTTGAAAAACTGTTTTTT.

The chain has TRBV7-2 and TRBJ1-5; D gene ambiguous. The CDR3 contains 13 residues. Germline values: CDR1 SGHTA, CDR2 FQGNSA. Trimming took off 1 base at V and 5 bases at J, with 6 bases between the two ends. DNA for the CDR3: TGTGCCAGCAGCTTAGGGCGGGATCAGCCCCAGCATTTT. This sequence encodes CASSLGRDQPQHF.

J is TRBJ2-2 and V is TRBV6-5; D is unclear. Trimming removed 7 bases from V and 4 bases from J, with 7 bases in between. Germline assignment: CDR1 MNHEY and CDR2 SVGAGI. The CDR3 has 12 amino acids. The chain's CDR3 is CASTGPTGELFF. The CDR3 DNA reads TGTGCCAGCACTGGCCCCACCGGGGAGCTGTTTTTT.

This clone was seen a handful of times. V is TRBV2 and J is TRBJ1-2; TRBD1 agrees at 7 bases. Germline lookup yields CDR1 SNHLY and CDR2 FYNNEI. This CDR3 spans 13 amino acids. J lost 4 bases, V lost 6 bases, and 5 bases had no gene match. CDR3 DNA sequence: TGTGCCAGCAGAAGGGGACAGACCTATGGCTACACCTTC. Amino acid sequence: CASRRGQTYGYTF.

This clone was seen a handful of times. The chain carries TRBV4-2 and TRBJ1-1; D ambiguous. Germline values: CDR1 LGHNA, CDR2 YNFKEQ. This CDR3 spans 13 amino acids. V was clipped by 0 bases and J by 5 bases, with 7 bases between them. Here the CDR3 DNA reads TGTGCCAGCAGCCAAGAAGTTTGGACTGAAGCTTTCTTT. As protein: CASSQEVWTEAFF.

This chain links TRBV19 with TRBJ2-1, with D possibly TRBD2 on 7 matching bases. The CDR3 covers 15 residues. The V gene lost 6 bases and the J gene lost 8 bases, with 20 bases spanning the gap. The germline V gene has CDR1 LNHDA and CDR2 SQIVND (reference sequence). CDR3 loop: CASRGIGGPRDEQFF. The CDR3, as DNA: TGTGCCAGTAGGGGGATCGGGGGGCCCAGGGATGAGCAGTTCTTC. Combining the CDR3 with reference TRBV19 and TRBJ2-1 gives the whole variable domain DGGITQSPKYLFRKEGQNVTLSCEQNLNHDAMYWYRQDPGQGLRLIYYSQIVNDFQKGDIAEGYSVSREKKESFPLTVTSAQKNPTAFYLCASRGIGGPRDEQFFGPGTRLTVL.